This is a list of T cell receptor beta chains from one sample in a study of shared clonotypes between healthy human individuals. TCRdb's copy holds only in-frame clones and misses some; the assay was immunoSEQ multiplex PCR. The sample records more than 2,000,000 clones, approximately 95% being singletons. Sequenced: naive CD4+ T cells from PBMCs. The receptor source for this set is a man between 18 and 29 years old in good health. Some clones in this sample may be carry-over from other donors' samples. The CDR3 runs from the conserved cysteine through the conserved F or W. A D gene is named only where the DNA matches it firmly. Size is stated for part of the rows, as once, few or many counts, or as a class when the clone is expanded.

j_call,clone_size,d_call,v_call,cdr3_nt,cdr3_aa
TRBJ1-4,.,.,TRBV5-1,TGCGCCAGCAGCTTGGCCCGTGCAACTAATGAAAAACTGTTTTTT,CASSLARATNEKLFF
TRBJ2-3,.,TRBD2,TRBV5-1,TGCGCCAGCAGCTACCTAGCGGGACTTAGCACAGATACGCAGTATTTT,CASSYLAGLSTDTQYF
TRBJ1-6,.,TRBD1,TRBV5-1,TGCGCCAGCAAGAGGGGAACAGGGGACCCAAATTCACCCCTCCACTTT,CASKRGTGDPNSPLHF
TRBJ1-2,.,.,TRBV18,TGTGCCAGCTCACCAAGCCGGACAGTTCCCTATGGCTACACCTTC,CASSPSRTVPYGYTF
TRBJ2-4,once,TRBD1,TRBV5-4,TGTGCCAGCAGCTTGGGGAGGTGGACAGGGGGTTACAGCATTCAGTACTTC,CASSLGRWTGGYSIQYF
TRBJ2-1,.,TRBD2,TRBV28,TGTGCCAGCAGTTTACCGACTAGCGGGGGATACAATGAGCAGTTCTTC,CASSLPTSGGYNEQFF
TRBJ1-1,.,.,TRBV27,TGTGCCAGCCGGTCAGCCCCGCCCGGTGAAGCTTTCTTT,CASRSAPPGEAFF
TRBJ2-1,.,.,TRBV7-3,TGTGCCAGCAGCTTAAATGGGGGGAGCTCCTACAATGAGCAGTTCTTC,CASSLNGGSSYNEQFF
TRBJ2-7,.,TRBD2,TRBV28,TGTGCCAGCAGTTCAGCAGCGGGGAGCTCCTACGAGCAGTACTTC,CASSSAAGSSYEQYF
TRBJ2-7,.,.,TRBV12-5,TGTGCTAGTGCGAGGGGGACCTACGAGCAGTACTTC,CASARGTYEQYF
TRBJ1-1,.,TRBD1,TRBV5-1,TGCGCCAGCAGCCCGCCGACAGGGACGAACACTGAAGCTTTCTTT,CASSPPTGTNTEAFF
TRBJ1-2,.,.,TRBV6-5,TGTGCCACCTCCGGACGGGACTATGGCTACACCTTC,CATSGRDYGYTF
TRBJ2-3,.,TRBD2,TRBV4-1,TGCGCCAGCCGAAGGTTTGCGGGAGCTTACACAGATACGCAGTATTTT,CASRRFAGAYTDTQYF
TRBJ2-3,.,.,TRBV7-6,TGTGCCAGCAGCTTCAGCGGTAGCACAGATACGCAGTATTTT,CASSFSGSTDTQYF
TRBJ2-2,.,TRBD2,TRBV4-3,TGCGCCAGCAGCCAGGCGATAGCGGGGACGATGACCGGGGAGCTGTTTTTT,CASSQAIAGTMTGELFF
TRBJ2-5,.,.,TRBV9,TGTGCCAGCAGCCCGTCTAGCGAGCAAGAGACCCAGTACTTC,CASSPSSEQETQYF
TRBJ2-3,.,.,TRBV7-3,TGTGCCAGCAGCTTACCCGCACATGGGGCTAGCACAGATACGCAGTATTTT,CASSLPAHGASTDTQYF
TRBJ2-7,.,.,TRBV9,TGTGCCAGCAGCGTAGTACCTTACCCCTACGAGCAGTACTTC,CASSVVPYPYEQYF
TRBJ2-5,.,TRBD2,TRBV9,TGTGCCAGCAGCCCCGCGGGGGGGCGGGTGTGGGAGACCCAGTACTTC,CASSPAGGRVWETQYF
TRBJ2-1,.,TRBD2,TRBV5-8,TGTGCCAGCAGCTCGCCTCCGGGACTAGCGGGAGGGCTCCTCTACAATGAGCAGTTCTTC,CASSSPPGLAGGLLYNEQFF
TRBJ2-3,.,.,TRBV28,TGTGCCAGCAGTACCCTGACCCCTGATACGCAGTATTTT,CASSTLTPDTQYF
TRBJ2-1,.,.,TRBV30,TGTGCCTGGAGTGCGGGACAAGCTGTGGATGAGCAGTTCTTC,CAWSAGQAVDEQFF
TRBJ1-1,.,.,TRBV10-3,TGTGCCATCAGTGAGTCGTCAGGGTTGAACACTGAAGCTTTCTTT,CAISESSGLNTEAFF
TRBJ1-1,.,.,TRBV7-3,TGTGCCAGCAGTTCCGGACTGCCTGGGCACACTGAAGCTTTCTTT,CASSSGLPGHTEAFF
TRBJ1-1,.,.,TRBV5-5,TGTGCCAGCAGCCTGTTTACAGGGCACACTGAAGCTTTCTTT,CASSLFTGHTEAFF
TRBJ1-1,.,.,TRBV5-4,TGTGCCAGCAGCCTAAGTATGAACACTGAAGCTTTCTTT,CASSLSMNTEAFF
TRBJ2-5,.,.,TRBV5-1,TGCGCCAGCAGCGAAAAGGGCCCCTCACGGGGGGAGACCCAGTACTTC,CASSEKGPSRGETQYF
TRBJ2-5,once,.,TRBV6-5,TGTGCCAGCAGATGGAAGCCTAATGGAGGAGAGACCCAGTACTTC,CASRWKPNGGETQYF
TRBJ2-3,.,.,TRBV5-6,TGTGCCAGCAGCCCCCGGTTGGGGGGCATTACAGATACGCAGTATTTT,CASSPRLGGITDTQYF
TRBJ2-4,.,.,TRBV10-3,TGTGCCATCAGTCAAAAGAATGAGAAAAACATTCAGTACTTC,CAISQKNEKNIQYF
TRBJ2-1,.,.,TRBV11-1,TGTGCCAGCAGCTGGGCGCCGGGGCGAGGCTATGAGCAGTTCTTC,CASSWAPGRGYEQFF
TRBJ2-5,.,TRBD2,TRBV14,TGTGCCAGCAGTCGGACTAGCGTAAAACAAGAGACCCAGTACTTC,CASSRTSVKQETQYF
TRBJ2-7,.,TRBD2,TRBV4-2,TGTGCCAGCAGCCAACCGGGGGGCTACGAGCAGTACTTC,CASSQPGGYEQYF